The sequence of this T cell receptor (beta chain) was determined in a study of T cells after yellow fever vaccination. TCRdb called the 5' RACE reads again in MiXCR, with one record for every CDR3 protein. Of around 230,000 distinct CDR3 sequences in the sample, 6% to 8% are singletons; the top ten hold around 1%. Comment on this clonotype: No antigen is known for it.

The study's findings and limits: At around 95% for CD4 and about 91% for CD8, most primary-vaccination clones showed up again after the booster.

The starting material was CD4+ T cells sorted from PBMCs, obtained on the day of the yellow fever booster vaccination. The receptor was isolated from a young man who received the YFV17D yellow fever vaccine.

CDR3 in DNA: TGTGCCAGCAGCTGGACCCGGGGTCAGCCCCAGCATTTT. Translation: CASSWTRGQPQHF. This chain uses TRBV7-2 with TRBJ1-5; D unclear. V dropped 4 bases and J dropped 6 bases, with 10 bases sitting between them. The CDR3 has 13 amino acids. CDR1 and CDR2 from the germline V gene are SGHTA and FQGNSA. The full variable domain, in which reference TRBV7-2 and TRBJ1-5 provide the parts outside the CDR3, is GAGVSQSPSNKVTEKGKDVELRCDPISGHTALYWYRQSLGQGLEFLIYFQGNSAPDKSGLPSDRFSAERTGGSVSTLTIQRTQQEDSAVYLCASSWTRGQPQHFGDGTRLSIL.